Listed below are T cell receptor beta chains from one sample, sequenced in a study of regulatory T cells in long-lasting Graves disease. TCRdb ran MiXCR on the multiplex PCR reads and lists one entry per CDR3 protein. The sample contains 450,000 to 700,000 distinct CDR3 sequences, 13% of which appear only once. This sample was shared with a second study, whose subject was T cells in Graves' hyperthyroidism and ophthalmopathy.

The sequencing here drew on peripheral blood mononuclear cells (PBMCs), taken at new diagnosis, from a patient treated with antithyroid drugs. All receptors derive from a man aged 25 to 45 with Graves disease. CDR3s include the opening cysteine and the closing phenylalanine or tryptophan. The D gene is left open where the match is weak. The size field is filled for only some rows; it gives once, few, many or a size class.

v_call	d_call	j_call	clone_size	cdr3_nt	cdr3_aa
TRBV10-3	NA	TRBJ1-1	few	TGTGCCATCAGTGAGTCGGAGGGGTCTGAAGCTTTCTTT	CAISESEGSEAFF
TRBV12-5	NA	TRBJ2-5	many	TGTGCTAGTGGTTTTAAAAAGGCAGGGGAGGGAGAGACCCAGTACTTC	CASGFKKAGEGETQYF
TRBV19	NA	TRBJ2-5	few	TGTGCCAGTAGTATTAGGTTTAAAACCGGGAAAGAGACCCAGTACTTC	CASSIRFKTGKETQYF
TRBV5-1	NA	TRBJ1-1	NA	TGCGCCAGCAGGAAGGGGGGATACACTGAAGCTTTCTTT	CASRKGGYTEAFF
TRBV3-1	NA	TRBJ2-7	NA	TGTGCCAGCAGCCAAGGAGAGTCCTACGAGCAGTACTTC	CASSQGESYEQYF
TRBV12-3/TRBV12-4	TRBD1	TRBJ1-3	NA	TGTGCCAGCAGTTCCGAACAGGGGTTAGGAAACACCATATATTTT	CASSSEQGLGNTIYF
TRBV27	TRBD2	TRBJ2-1	many	TGTGCCAGCACGCCGGGACTAGCGGGTTACAATGAGCAGTTCTTC	CASTPGLAGYNEQFF
TRBV2	NA	TRBJ1-6	NA	TGTGCCAGCAGTCTCTCAGGGGTCTCTTCACCCCTCCACTTT	CASSLSGVSSPLHF
TRBV9	NA	TRBJ2-2	few	TGTGCCAGCAGCGTAGATGTGGGGAACACCGGGGAGCTGTTTTTT	CASSVDVGNTGELFF
TRBV11-2	TRBD1	TRBJ1-1	many	TGTGCCAGCAGCGCCCATCAAACAGGGGTTGGCATTGAAGCTTTCTTT	CASSAHQTGVGIEAFF
TRBV27	NA	TRBJ2-1	many	TGTGCCAGCAGTTTAGAGGGGGTCGGCTACAATGAGCAGTTCTTC	CASSLEGVGYNEQFF
TRBV19	NA	TRBJ1-1	NA	TGTGCCAGTAGTATCCAGGGGAGTCGGGTTGAAGCTTTCTTT	CASSIQGSRVEAFF
TRBV6-9	TRBD2	TRBJ2-7	many	TGTGCCAGCAGTTACAGGCGGGAGGGCATAGGCGCCTACGAGCAGTACTTC	CASSYRREGIGAYEQYF
TRBV28	NA	TRBJ2-1	many	TGTGCCAGCACAGGAGGGAGCGTAACCTACAATGAGCAGTTCTTC	CASTGGSVTYNEQFF
TRBV7-2	TRBD2	TRBJ2-5	many	TGTGCCAGCAGCCGACTAGCGGGTTACGAGACCCAGTACTTC	CASSRLAGYETQYF
TRBV6-1	NA	TRBJ2-2	few	TGTACCAGCAGCCTTACACAGGGAGTGAGCGGGGAGCTGTTTTTT	CTSSLTQGVSGELFF
TRBV3-1	NA	TRBJ2-4	NA	TGTGCCAGCAGCCTAGGAACCGGGACGCCTAAAAACATTCAGTACTTC	CASSLGTGTPKNIQYF
TRBV20-1	NA	TRBJ2-7	NA	TGCAGTGCTAGGGCGGGACACTCCTACGAGCAGTACTTC	CSARAGHSYEQYF
TRBV12-3/TRBV12-4	NA	TRBJ1-3	NA	TGTGCCAGCAGTTTGGGGATTTCTGGAAGCACCATATATTTT	CASSLGISGSTIYF
TRBV13	TRBD2	TRBJ2-1	many	TGTGCCAGCAGCTTCACCGGGACTAGCAACAATGAGCAGTTCTTC	CASSFTGTSNNEQFF
TRBV6-2/TRBV6-3	TRBD2	TRBJ2-3	few	TGTGCCAGCAGTTACAGGCGGGACTACACAGATACGCAGTATTTT	CASSYRRDYTDTQYF
TRBV7-9	NA	TRBJ2-3	few	TGTGCCAGCAGTGGGACGGAACTCACAGATACGCAGTATTTT	CASSGTELTDTQYF
TRBV29-1	TRBD1	TRBJ2-7	NA	TGCAGCGTTGAAAAGGGGACCGGGACAGCCTACGAGCAGTACTTC	CSVEKGTGTAYEQYF
TRBV11-2	NA	TRBJ1-4	many	TGTGCCAGCAGCTCGATGTTGTTGGCAACTAATGAAAAACTGTTTTTT	CASSSMLLATNEKLFF
TRBV10-3	NA	TRBJ2-7	many	TGTGCCATCAGTGGGGCGGGATTAAACGAGCAGTACTTC	CAISGAGLNEQYF
TRBV30	NA	TRBJ2-1	NA	TGTGCCTGGAGTGTAGGAGCAGGGTTAGCGGATGAGCAGTTCTTC	CAWSVGAGLADEQFF
TRBV7-9	TRBD1	TRBJ2-3	many	TGTGCCAGCAGCCCCCTAACCAAGATACACAGGGGGCGCGGGGCAGATACGCAGTATTTT	CASSPLTKIHRGRGADTQYF
TRBV27	TRBD1	TRBJ2-7	many	TGTGCCAGCAGCTTAGGGGGCCCCCCCTACGAGCAGTACTTC	CASSLGGPPYEQYF
TRBV3-1	NA	TRBJ1-4	few	TGTGCCAGCAGCCAAGACCGAGACCTGGTCGATGCAACTAATGAAAAACTGTTTTTT	CASSQDRDLVDATNEKLFF
TRBV20-1	TRBD1	TRBJ2-2	many	TGCAGTGCAATTGGACAGGGGGCCACCGGGGAGCTGTTTTTT	CSAIGQGATGELFF
TRBV12-3/TRBV12-4	NA	TRBJ2-2	NA	TGTGCCAGCAGTTTAATCGTGAACACCGGGGAGCTGTTTTTT	CASSLIVNTGELFF
TRBV3-1	NA	TRBJ2-5	NA	TGTGCCAGCAGCCAAGATGGGGTAGGGCAGAAAGAGACCCAGTACTTC	CASSQDGVGQKETQYF
TRBV5-1	NA	TRBJ1-1	many	TGCGCCAGCAGCTACACAGGGTCCGAAGCTTTCTTT	CASSYTGSEAFF
TRBV6-1	NA	TRBJ2-2	NA	TGTGCCAGCAGACCCACCGACAGGACCGGGGAGCTGTTTTTT	CASRPTDRTGELFF
TRBV5-4	NA	TRBJ2-3	few	TGTGCCAGCAGCTTAGGCAGGGACCCAGATACGCAGTATTTT	CASSLGRDPDTQYF
TRBV20-1	NA	TRBJ2-5	many	TGCAGTGCTCTTTTGGTGTACCAAGAGACCCAGTACTTC	CSALLVYQETQYF
TRBV27	NA	TRBJ2-3	many	TGTGCCAGCAGTTTCGGGGGCAGATCGCAGTATTTT	CASSFGGRSQYF
TRBV11-2	NA	TRBJ2-3	many	TGTGCCAGCAGCTTTGGGTCCCTCCGCCCTAGCACAGATACGCAGTATTTT	CASSFGSLRPSTDTQYF
TRBV12-3/TRBV12-4	TRBD1	TRBJ2-2	many	TGTGCCAGCAGTTTCCCGGACAGGGCGGTCGGGGAGCTGTTTTTT	CASSFPDRAVGELFF
TRBV7-6	TRBD2	TRBJ2-7	NA	TGTGCCAGCAGCGGGGGGGAAGGGGCCTACGAGCAGTACTTC	CASSGGEGAYEQYF
TRBV2	NA	TRBJ2-2	many	TGTGCCAGCAGCGGAGCCCTGCCGAACACCGGGGAGCTGTTTTTT	CASSGALPNTGELFF